One sample yielded the 5 T cell receptor beta chains listed below, sequenced in a study of shared clonotypes between healthy human individuals. Assay used: immunoSEQ multiplex PCR; TCRdb lists only in-frame clones, some missing. The sample yields some 1.5 million clones, 96% seen once. Sequencing input: naive CD4+ T cells sorted from blood. This sample's subset: CD45RA+ positively selected. The source is a man younger than 45 in good health.

The chain combines TRBV28 with TRBJ1-2, with 10 bases that match TRBD1. Unmatched junction bases numbered 8, after V lost 5 bases and J lost 2 bases. This CDR3 has 16 residues. CDR1 and CDR2 from the germline V gene are MDHEN and SYDVKM. CDR3 loop: CASSLGTGVENYGYTF. In DNA form, the CDR3 reads TGTGCCAGCAGTCTTGGGACAGGGGTTGAAAACTATGGCTACACCTTC.

The V call is TRBV5-1, the J call TRBJ2-7; 10 bases align to TRBD1. With 6 bases clipped from V and 6 bases from J, the junction kept 18 bases outside the gene matches. This CDR3 is built from 17 residues. Germline assignment: CDR1 SGHRS and CDR2 YFSETQ. CDR3 region: CASTEMVVGQGRGEQYF. The CDR3 nucleotides read TGCGCCAGCACCGAAATGGTGGTGGGACAGGGGAGGGGCGAGCAGTACTTC.

Concerning this clone: The same CDR3 can be traced to other DNA sequences in this sample. J is TRBJ1-3 and V is TRBV19; TRBD1 is a possible D gene (5 bases). Germline lookup yields CDR1 LNHDA and CDR2 SQIVND (reference sequence). Trimming left V 5 bases short and J 0 bases short, with 11 bases between. This CDR3 is built from 15 residues. CDR3 sequence reads: CASSSGTNSGNTIYF. CDR3 in DNA: TGTGCCAGTAGTTCAGGGACGAACTCTGGAAACACCATATATTTT.

The rearrangement uses TRBV11-3 and TRBJ2-3, with a tentative D call TRBD2 (6 bases). Germline V lookup: CDR1 SGHNT, CDR2 YENEEA. Trimming took 1 base from V and 3 from J, leaving 11 bases between them. There are 15 residues in the CDR3. The CDR3 spells CASSLAGVETDTQYF. The CDR3, as DNA: TGTGCCAGCAGCTTAGCGGGAGTGGAGACAGATACGCAGTATTTT.

A single count supports this clone. Other DNA sequences in this sample translate to the same CDR3. V usage is TRBV9 and J usage is TRBJ2-5; the D gene is possibly TRBD2 (5 bases). The CDR3 extends over 15 amino acids. Trimming removed 0 bases at V and 2 bases at J, with 11 bases between. Germline V lookup: CDR1 SGDLS, CDR2 YYNGEE. The CDR3 DNA reads as TGTGCCAGCAGCGTAGACGGAACTAGACAAGAGACCCAGTACTTC. Translation: CASSVDGTRQETQYF.